This T cell receptor beta chain derives from a study of T cell changes during pregnancy in multiple sclerosis. V shed 3 bases, J shed 5 bases, and the junction held 6 bases outside the gene matches. From germline, CDR1 is LNHNV and CDR2 YYDKDF (reference sequence). This CDR3 is built from 14 residues. Profiled with immunoSEQ multiplex PCR; TCRdb holds only in-frame clones, not every one. This repertoire shows roughly 69,000 clones, 92% found once; its top ten account for more than 1.1%. The sequence came from a female donor with multiple sclerosis, enrolled in a pregnancy study. This specimen consisted of peripheral blood, obtained after pregnancy. The genes are TRBV15 and TRBJ2-5, with 7 bases matching TRBD2. The CDR3 is CATSSRAGYETQYF. The CDR3 DNA reads TGTGCCACCAGCAGCCGAGCGGGGTATGAGACCCAGTACTTC.